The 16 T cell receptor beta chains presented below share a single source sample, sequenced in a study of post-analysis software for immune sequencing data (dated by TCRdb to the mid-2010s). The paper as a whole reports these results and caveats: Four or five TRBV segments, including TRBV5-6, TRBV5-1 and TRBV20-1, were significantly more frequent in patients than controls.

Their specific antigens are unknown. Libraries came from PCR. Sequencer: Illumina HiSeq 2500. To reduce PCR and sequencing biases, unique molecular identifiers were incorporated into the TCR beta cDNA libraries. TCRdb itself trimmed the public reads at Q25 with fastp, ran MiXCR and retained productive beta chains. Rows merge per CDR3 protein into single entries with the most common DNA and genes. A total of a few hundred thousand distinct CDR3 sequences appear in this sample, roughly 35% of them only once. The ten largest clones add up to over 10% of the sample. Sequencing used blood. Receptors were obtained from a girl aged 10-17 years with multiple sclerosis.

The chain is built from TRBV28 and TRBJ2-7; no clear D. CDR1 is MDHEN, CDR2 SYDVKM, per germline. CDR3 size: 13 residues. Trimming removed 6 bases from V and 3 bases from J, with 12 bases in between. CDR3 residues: CASRDVRYYEQYF. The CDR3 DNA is TGTGCCAGCAGGGACGTACGATACTACGAGCAGTACTTC.

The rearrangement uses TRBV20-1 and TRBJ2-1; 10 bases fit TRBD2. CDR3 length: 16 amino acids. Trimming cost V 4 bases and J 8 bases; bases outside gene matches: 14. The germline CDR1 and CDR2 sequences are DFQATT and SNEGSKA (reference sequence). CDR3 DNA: TGCAGTGCTAAGATGTATGCTAGCGGGGGCAGGGATGAGCAGTTCTTC. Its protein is CSAKMYASGGRDEQFF.

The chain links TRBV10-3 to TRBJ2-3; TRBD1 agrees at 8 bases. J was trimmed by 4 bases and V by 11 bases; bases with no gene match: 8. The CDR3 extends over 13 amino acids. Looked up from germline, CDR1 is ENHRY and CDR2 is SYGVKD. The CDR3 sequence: CALRDRSADTQYF. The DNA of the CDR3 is TGTGCCCTCCGGGACAGGAGCGCAGATACGCAGTATTTT.

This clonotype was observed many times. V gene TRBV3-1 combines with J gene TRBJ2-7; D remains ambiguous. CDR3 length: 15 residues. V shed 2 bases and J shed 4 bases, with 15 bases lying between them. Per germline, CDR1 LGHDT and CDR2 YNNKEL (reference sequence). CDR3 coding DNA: TGTGCCAGCAGCCAATCAATGGGTATTGAATACGAGCAGTACTTC. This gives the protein CASSQSMGIEYEQYF.

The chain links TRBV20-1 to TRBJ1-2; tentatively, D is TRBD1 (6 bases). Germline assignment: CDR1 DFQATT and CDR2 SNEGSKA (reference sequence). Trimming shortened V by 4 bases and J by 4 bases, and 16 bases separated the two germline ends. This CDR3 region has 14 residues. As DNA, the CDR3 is TGCAGTGCTACCCCTCTGGGGGGCCTCTATGGCTACACCTTC. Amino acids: CSATPLGGLYGYTF.

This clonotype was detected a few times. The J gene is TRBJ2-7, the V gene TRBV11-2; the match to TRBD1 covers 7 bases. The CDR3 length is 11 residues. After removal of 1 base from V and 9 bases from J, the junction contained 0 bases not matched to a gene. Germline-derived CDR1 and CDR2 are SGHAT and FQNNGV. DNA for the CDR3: TGTGCCAGCAGCTTAGGGACAGGGCAGTACTTC. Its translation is CASSLGTGQYF. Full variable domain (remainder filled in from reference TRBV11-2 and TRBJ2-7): EAGVAQSPRYKIIEKRQSVAFWCNPISGHATLYWYQQILGQGPKLLIQFQNNGVVDDSQLPKDRFSAERLKGVDSTLKIQPAKLEDSAVYLCASSLGTGQYFGPGTRLTVT.

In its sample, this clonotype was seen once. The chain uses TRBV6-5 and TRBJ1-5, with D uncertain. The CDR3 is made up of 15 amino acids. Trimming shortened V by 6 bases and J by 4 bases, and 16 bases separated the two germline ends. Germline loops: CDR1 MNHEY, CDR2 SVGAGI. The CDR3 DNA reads TGTGCCAGCAGCTTAGCAGGCTTTGGTAATCAGCCCCAGCATTTT. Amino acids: CASSLAGFGNQPQHF.

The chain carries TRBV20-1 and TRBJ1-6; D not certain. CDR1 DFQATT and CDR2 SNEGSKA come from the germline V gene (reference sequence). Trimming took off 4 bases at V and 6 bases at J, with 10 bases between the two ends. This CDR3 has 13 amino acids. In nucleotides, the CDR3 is TGCAGTGCTACGCGGACCTCTAATTCACCCCTCCACTTT. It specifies CSATRTSNSPLHF.

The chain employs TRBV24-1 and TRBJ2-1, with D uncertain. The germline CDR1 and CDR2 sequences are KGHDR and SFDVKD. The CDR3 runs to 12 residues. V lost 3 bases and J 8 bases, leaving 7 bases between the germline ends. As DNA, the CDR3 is TGTGCCACCAGTGATCTGGGCTATGAGCAGTTCTTC. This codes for CATSDLGYEQFF.

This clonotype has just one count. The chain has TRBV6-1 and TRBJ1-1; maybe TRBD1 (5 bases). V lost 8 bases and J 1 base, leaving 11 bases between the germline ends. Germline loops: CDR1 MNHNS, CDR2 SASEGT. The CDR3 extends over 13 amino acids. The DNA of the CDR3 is TGTGCCAGCTGGGGAGGGGAGAACACTGAAGCTTTCTTT. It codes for CASWGGENTEAFF.

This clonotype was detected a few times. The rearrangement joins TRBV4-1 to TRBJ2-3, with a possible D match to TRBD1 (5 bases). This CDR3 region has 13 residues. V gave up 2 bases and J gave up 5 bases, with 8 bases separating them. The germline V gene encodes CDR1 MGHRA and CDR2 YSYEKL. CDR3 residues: CASSQFREDTQYF. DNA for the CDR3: TGCGCCAGCAGCCAATTCAGGGAAGATACGCAGTATTTT.

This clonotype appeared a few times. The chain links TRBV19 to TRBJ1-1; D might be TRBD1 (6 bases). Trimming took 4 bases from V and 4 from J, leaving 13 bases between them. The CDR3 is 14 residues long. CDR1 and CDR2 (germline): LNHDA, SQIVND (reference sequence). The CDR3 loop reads CASSTRGLGTEAFF. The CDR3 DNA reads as TGTGCCAGTAGTACCCGGGGGCTGGGCACTGAAGCTTTCTTT.

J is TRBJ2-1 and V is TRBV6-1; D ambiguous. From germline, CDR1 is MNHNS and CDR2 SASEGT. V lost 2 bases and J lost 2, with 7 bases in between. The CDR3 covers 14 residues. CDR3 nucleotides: TGTGCCAGCAGTGAATTGAACGCCTACAATGAGCAGTTCTTC. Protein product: CASSELNAYNEQFF.

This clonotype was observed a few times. The CDR3 loop is CASRRTGDYEQYF. In DNA form, the CDR3 reads TGCGCCAGCAGACGGACAGGTGACTACGAGCAGTACTTC. The genes are TRBV5-1 and TRBJ2-7; 7 bases map to TRBD1. This CDR3 contains 13 residues. V shed 5 bases and J 3 bases; nucleotides not matched to a gene: 5. CDR1 SGHRS and CDR2 YFSETQ come from the germline V gene.

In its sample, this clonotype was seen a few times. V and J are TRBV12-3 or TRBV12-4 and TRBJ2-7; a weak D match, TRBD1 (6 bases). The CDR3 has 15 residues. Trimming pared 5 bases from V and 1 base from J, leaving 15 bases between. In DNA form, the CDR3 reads TGTGCCAGCAGTCCGATGACAGGCTGGTCCTACGAGCAGTACTTC. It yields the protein CASSPMTGWSYEQYF.

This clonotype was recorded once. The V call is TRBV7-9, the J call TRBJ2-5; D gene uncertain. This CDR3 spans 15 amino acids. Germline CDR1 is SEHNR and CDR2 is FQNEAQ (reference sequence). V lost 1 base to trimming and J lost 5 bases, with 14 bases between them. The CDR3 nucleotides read TGTGCCAGCAGCTTAGGACGGGTCCGGCGGGAGACCCAGTACTTC. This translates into CASSLGRVRRETQYF.